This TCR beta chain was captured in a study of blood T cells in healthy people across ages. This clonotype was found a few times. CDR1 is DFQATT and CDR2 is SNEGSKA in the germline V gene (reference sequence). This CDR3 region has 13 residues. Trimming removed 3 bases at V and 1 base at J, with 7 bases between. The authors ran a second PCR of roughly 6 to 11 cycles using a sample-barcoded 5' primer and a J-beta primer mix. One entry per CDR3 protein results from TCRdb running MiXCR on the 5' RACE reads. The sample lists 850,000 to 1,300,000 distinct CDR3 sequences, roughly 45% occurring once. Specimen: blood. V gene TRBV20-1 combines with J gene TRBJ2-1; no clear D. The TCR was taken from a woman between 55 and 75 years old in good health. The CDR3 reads CSARRESYNEQFF. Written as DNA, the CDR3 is TGCAGTGCTAGGAGAGAGTCCTACAATGAGCAGTTCTTC.